The clone carrying this T cell receptor (beta chain) was found many times. Its antigen is currently unknown. The template was RNA from unsorted bulk tissue. This non-tumor lung sample came from over 3 cm beyond the tumor edge. These data belong to a study of tumor and adjacent non-tumor tissue in lung cancer. Regarding the study as a whole: Higher tumor TCR diversity was associated with shorter survival.

TCRbeta libraries were built with three rounds of nested PCR, modified from ARM-PCR. TCRdb redid the calling of the multiplex PCR reads with MiXCR, one entry per CDR3 protein. The sample lists fewer than 75,000 distinct CDR3 sequences, around 80% occurring once. The clonotype comes from a man between 60 and 75 years old with non-small cell lung cancer. The sequenced sample consisted of distant non-tumor lung tissue.

CDR3 DNA sequence: TGTGCCAGCAGCTTGGGCTACCCTGAGGGCGAGCAGTACTTC. Translation gives CASSLGYPEGEQYF. The gene calls are TRBV7-9 and TRBJ2-7; D perhaps matches TRBD2 (5 bases). CDR3 size: 14 residues. V lost 3 bases and J lost 6, with 15 bases in between. CDR1 and CDR2 from the germline V gene are SEHNR and FQNEAQ (reference sequence).